These 13 T cell receptor beta chains were all obtained from the same sample, sequenced in a study of blood T cell repertoires in COVID-19. Sequenced by immunoSEQ multiplex PCR; TCRdb stores in-frame clones only, minus some. Here the sample spans roughly 160,000 clones, roughly 80% being singletons. Sequencing was done on a sample of PBMCs or T cells enriched from blood (not recorded which). Source of these receptors: a woman aged 55-70 years who had recovered from COVID-19.

The sample holds one count of this clone. This chain links TRBV5-1 with TRBJ2-1; 9 bases match TRBD2. The CDR3 has 16 residues. J was trimmed by 6 bases and V by 0 bases; bases with no gene match: 7. Germline values: CDR1 SGHRS, CDR2 YFSETQ. The CDR3 loop is CASSLGRGGAANEQFF. CDR3 DNA: TGCGCCAGCAGCTTGGGTCGCGGGGGGGCCGCCAATGAGCAGTTCTTC.

The chain uses TRBV2 and TRBJ1-1, with D possibly being TRBD1 (6 bases). V lost 8 bases to trimming and J lost 2 bases, with 12 bases between them. The germline gives CDR1 SNHLY, CDR2 FYNNEI. The CDR3 covers 13 residues. This CDR3 reads CASFGQFNTEAFF. The CDR3, as DNA: TGTGCCAGCTTTGGACAGTTTAACACTGAAGCTTTCTTT.

The rearrangement joins TRBV5-1 to TRBJ1-1, with TRBD1 identical over 7 bases. V shed 0 bases and J 5 bases; nucleotides not matched to a gene: 13. This CDR3 is 17 amino acids long. The germline V gene encodes CDR1 SGHRS and CDR2 YFSETQ. CDR3 region: CASSLDDRAFPRTEAFF. In nucleotides, the CDR3 is TGCGCCAGCAGCTTGGACGACAGGGCCTTTCCTAGGACTGAAGCTTTCTTT.

The gene calls are TRBV4-1 and TRBJ1-2, with D tentatively TRBD1 (5 bases). CDR1 is MGHRA and CDR2 is YSYEKL in the germline V gene. The length of the CDR3 is 14 residues. The V and J ends lost 0 bases and 5 bases respectively, with 10 bases between them. CDR3 sequence reads: CASSQDGGYYGYTF. The CDR3 coding sequence is TGCGCCAGCAGCCAAGATGGGGGGTATTATGGCTACACCTTC.

This clone showed up just a few times. The chain joins TRBV5-6 to TRBJ2-7; 10 bases are a match to TRBD1. Trimming cost V 3 bases and J 4 bases; bases outside gene matches: 4. The germline V gene has CDR1 SGHDT and CDR2 YYEEEE. The CDR3 covers 14 residues. The CDR3 DNA reads as TGTGCCAGCAGCTGGGACAGGGGAGCGTACGAGCAGTACTTC. Translation gives CASSWDRGAYEQYF.

V and J are TRBV10-3 and TRBJ1-1, with 12 bases lining up with TRBD1. Germline CDR1 and CDR2: ENHRY and SYGVKD. The CDR3 consists of 15 residues. With 3 bases clipped from V and 7 bases from J, the junction kept 6 bases outside the gene matches. CDR3 bases: TGTGCCATCAGTGATTCTGGGACAGGGGGCGGTGAAGCTTTCTTT. Protein product: CAISDSGTGGGEAFF.

The chain couples TRBV3-1 (or the pseudogene TRBV3-2) to TRBJ1-2, with 8 bases identical to TRBD1. Germline V CDR1 and CDR2: LGHDT, YNNKEL (reference sequence). CDR3 length equals 14 residues. V dropped 5 bases and J dropped 4; count of bases not matched to a gene: 6. The CDR3 region is CASSTGQALYGYTF. Here the CDR3 DNA reads TGTGCCAGCAGCACGGGACAGGCCCTCTATGGCTACACCTTC.

V is TRBV5-1 and J is TRBJ1-2; TRBD1 is a possible D gene (6 bases). Germline V gene sequence: CDR1 SGHRS, CDR2 YFSETQ. The CDR3 loop spans 18 amino acids. With 2 bases removed from V and 6 bases from J, the gap between germline ends came to 26 bases. CDR3 amino acids: CASSFMGQGPSSRDGYTF. CDR3 DNA sequence: TGCGCCAGCAGCTTTATGGGGCAGGGGCCGTCCTCGCGTGATGGCTACACCTTC.

This clone was seen once. Mismatch with germline at one junction end may stem from a read error. The chain couples TRBV2 to TRBJ2-5; D is perhaps TRBD2 (6 bases). Germline lookup yields CDR1 SNHLY and CDR2 FYNNEI. The CDR3 is made up of 16 amino acids. The CDR3 loop is CASTERLQRVGETQYF. The CDR3, as DNA: TGTGCCAGCACTGAACGTCTCCAGCGGGTGGGAGAGACCCAGTACTTC.

The sample holds a few counts of this clone. The germline gene is not matched at one end of the junction; a read error may be the cause. The genes are TRBV6-5 and TRBJ1-2; 9 nucleotides agree with TRBD1. In germline, CDR1 is MNHEY, CDR2 SVGAGI. This CDR3 has 10 amino acids. The CDR3 DNA follows: TGTGCCAGCGGGCCCGGGACAGGGAACTTC. Residues: CASGPGTGNF.

The rearrangement joins TRBV5-6 to TRBJ2-5, with D maybe TRBD2 (6 bases). CDR1 and CDR2 (germline): SGHDT, YYEEEE. This CDR3 has 14 amino acids. V was pared by 0 bases and J by 1 base, with 7 bases between. This chain's CDR3 is CASSLGLVQETQYF. The CDR3 nucleotides are TGTGCCAGCAGCTTGGGACTAGTCCAAGAGACCCAGTACTTC.

The V and J genes are TRBV19 and TRBJ1-5, with no clear D. Per the germline V gene, CDR1 is LNHDA and CDR2 is SQIVND (reference sequence). V lost 5 bases and J lost 4, with 6 bases in between. The CDR3 runs 12 residues. This CDR3 reads CASSLNNQPQHF. The DNA of the CDR3 is TGTGCCAGTAGTCTAAATAATCAGCCCCAGCATTTT.

The rearrangement links TRBV18 to TRBJ2-5; TRBD2 might be the D (5 bases). V shed 3 bases and J shed 5 bases, with 13 bases lying between them. Germline V CDR1 and CDR2: KGHSH, LQKENI. CDR3 length equals 14 residues. CDR3 in DNA: TGTGCCAGCTCACCTCAAGGGTCGGGGGAGACCCAGTACTTC. It is translated as CASSPQGSGETQYF.